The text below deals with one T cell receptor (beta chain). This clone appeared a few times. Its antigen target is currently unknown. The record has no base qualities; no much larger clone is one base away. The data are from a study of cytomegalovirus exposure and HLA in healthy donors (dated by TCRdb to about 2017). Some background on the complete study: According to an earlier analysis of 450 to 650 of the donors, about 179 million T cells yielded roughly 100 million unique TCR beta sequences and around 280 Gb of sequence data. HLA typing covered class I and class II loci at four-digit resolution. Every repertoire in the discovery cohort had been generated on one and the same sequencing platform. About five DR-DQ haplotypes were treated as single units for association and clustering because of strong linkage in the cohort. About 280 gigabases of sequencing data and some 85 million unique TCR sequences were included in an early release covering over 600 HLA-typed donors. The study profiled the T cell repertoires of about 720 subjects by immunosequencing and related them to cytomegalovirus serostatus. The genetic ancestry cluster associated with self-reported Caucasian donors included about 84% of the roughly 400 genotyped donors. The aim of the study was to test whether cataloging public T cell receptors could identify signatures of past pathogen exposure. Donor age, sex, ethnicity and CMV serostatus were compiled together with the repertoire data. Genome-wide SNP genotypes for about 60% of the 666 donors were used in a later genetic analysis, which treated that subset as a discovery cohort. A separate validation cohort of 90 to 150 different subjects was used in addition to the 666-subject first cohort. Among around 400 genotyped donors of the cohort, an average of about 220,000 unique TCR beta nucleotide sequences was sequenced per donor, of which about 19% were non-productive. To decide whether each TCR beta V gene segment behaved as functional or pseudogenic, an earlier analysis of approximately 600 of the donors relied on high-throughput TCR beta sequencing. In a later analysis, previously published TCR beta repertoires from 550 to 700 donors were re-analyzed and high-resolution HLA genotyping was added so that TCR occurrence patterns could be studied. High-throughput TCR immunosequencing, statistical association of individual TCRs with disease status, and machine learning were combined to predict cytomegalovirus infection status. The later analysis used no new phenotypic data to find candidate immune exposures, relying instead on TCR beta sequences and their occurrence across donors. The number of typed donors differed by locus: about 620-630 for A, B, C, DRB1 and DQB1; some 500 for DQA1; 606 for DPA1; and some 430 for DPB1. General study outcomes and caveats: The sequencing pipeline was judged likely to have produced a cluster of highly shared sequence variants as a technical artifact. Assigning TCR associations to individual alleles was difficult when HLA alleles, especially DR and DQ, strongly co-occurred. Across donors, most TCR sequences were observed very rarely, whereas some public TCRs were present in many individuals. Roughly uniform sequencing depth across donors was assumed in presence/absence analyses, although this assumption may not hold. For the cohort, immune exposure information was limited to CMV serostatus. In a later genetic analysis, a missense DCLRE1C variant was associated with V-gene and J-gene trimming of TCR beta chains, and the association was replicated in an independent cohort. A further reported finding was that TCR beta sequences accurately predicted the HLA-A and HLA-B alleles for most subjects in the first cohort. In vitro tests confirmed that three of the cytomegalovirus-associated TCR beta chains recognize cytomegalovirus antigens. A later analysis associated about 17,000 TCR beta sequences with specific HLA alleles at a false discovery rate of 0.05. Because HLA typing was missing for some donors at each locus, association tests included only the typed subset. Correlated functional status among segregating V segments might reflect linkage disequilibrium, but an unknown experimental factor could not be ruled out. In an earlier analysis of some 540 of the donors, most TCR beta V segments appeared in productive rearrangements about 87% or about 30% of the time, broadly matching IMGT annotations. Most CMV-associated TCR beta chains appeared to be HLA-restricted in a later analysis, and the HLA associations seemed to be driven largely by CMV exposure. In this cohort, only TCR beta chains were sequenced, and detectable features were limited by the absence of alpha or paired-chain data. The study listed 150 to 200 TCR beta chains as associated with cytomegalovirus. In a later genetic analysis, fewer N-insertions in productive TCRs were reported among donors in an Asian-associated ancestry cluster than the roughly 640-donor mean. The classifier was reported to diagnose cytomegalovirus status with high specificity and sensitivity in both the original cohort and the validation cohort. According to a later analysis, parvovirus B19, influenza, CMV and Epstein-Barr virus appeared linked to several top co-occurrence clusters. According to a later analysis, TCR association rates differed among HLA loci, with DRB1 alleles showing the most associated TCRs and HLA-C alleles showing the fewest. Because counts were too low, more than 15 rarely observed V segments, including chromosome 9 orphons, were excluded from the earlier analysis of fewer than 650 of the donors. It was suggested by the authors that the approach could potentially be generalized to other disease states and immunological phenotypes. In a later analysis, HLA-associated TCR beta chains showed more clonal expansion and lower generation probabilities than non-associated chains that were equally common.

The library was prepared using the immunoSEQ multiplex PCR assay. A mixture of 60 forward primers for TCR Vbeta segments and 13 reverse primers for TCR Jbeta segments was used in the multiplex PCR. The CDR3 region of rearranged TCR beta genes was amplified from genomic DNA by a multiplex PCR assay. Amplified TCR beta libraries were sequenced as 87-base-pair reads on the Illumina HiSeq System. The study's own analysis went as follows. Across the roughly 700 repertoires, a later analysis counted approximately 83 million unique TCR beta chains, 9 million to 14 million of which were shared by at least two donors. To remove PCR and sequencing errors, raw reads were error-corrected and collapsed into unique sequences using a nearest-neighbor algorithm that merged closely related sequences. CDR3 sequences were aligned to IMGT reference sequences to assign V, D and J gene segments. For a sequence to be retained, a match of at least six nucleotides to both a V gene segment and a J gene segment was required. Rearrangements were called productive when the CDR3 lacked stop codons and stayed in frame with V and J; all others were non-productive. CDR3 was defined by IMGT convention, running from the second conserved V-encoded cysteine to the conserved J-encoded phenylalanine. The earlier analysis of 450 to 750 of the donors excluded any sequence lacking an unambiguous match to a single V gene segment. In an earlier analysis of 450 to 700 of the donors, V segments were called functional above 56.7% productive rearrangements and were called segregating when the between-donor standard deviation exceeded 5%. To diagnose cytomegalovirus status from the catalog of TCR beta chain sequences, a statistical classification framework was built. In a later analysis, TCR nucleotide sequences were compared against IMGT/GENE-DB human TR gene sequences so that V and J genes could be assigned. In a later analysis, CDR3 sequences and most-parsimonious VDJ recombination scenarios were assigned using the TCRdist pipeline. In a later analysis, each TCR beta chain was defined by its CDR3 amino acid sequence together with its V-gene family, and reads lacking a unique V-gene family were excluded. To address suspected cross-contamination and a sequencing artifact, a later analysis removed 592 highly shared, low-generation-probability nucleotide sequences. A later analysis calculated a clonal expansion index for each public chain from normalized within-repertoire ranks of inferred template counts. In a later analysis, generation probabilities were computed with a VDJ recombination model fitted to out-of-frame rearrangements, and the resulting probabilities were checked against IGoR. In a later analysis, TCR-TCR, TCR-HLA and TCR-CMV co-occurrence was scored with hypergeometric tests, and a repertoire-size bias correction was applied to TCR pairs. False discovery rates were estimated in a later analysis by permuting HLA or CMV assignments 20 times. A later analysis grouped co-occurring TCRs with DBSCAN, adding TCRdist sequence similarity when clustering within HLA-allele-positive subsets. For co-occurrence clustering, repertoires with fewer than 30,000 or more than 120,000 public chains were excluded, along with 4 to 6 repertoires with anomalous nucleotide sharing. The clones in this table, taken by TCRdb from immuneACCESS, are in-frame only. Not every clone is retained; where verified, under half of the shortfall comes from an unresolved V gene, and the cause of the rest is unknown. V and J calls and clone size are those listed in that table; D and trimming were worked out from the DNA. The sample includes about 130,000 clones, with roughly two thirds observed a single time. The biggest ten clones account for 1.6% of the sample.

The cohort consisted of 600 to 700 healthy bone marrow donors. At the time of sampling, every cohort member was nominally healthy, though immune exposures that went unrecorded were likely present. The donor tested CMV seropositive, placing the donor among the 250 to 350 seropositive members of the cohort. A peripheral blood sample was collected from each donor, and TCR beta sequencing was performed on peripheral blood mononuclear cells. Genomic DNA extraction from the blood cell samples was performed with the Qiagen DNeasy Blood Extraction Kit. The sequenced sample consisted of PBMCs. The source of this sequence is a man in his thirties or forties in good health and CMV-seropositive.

The sequenced DNA is TGTGCCAGCAGTTATCCAGGGGGCAGGGCTGAAGCTTTCTTT. The translation is CASSYPGGRAEAFF. The chain joins TRBV6-5 to TRBJ1-1, with 8 central nucleotides matching TRBD1. The CDR3 starts with the cysteine, ends with the phenylalanine, and has 14 residues. The read is trimmed to its CDR3 DNA, 42 bases read in frame from base 1. Trimming removed 3 bases from V and 6 bases from J; the gene matches leave 6 bases unexplained. The germline V gene yields MNHEY for CDR1 and SVGAGI for CDR2.